This T cell receptor (beta chain) comes out of a study of T cell responses to AZD1222 COVID-19 vaccine. Concerning this clone: Its antigen is unidentified.

Study-level points and caveats: The peak T cell response came first, and repertoires were sampled only after it. Possibly, clonal diversity was underestimated; donors were largely white British and included more females. Reportedly, nearly half the spike-specific TCRs target unmutated variant regions. Following two doses of AZD1222, Spike-specific TCR breadth and depth rose.

CDR1 is SGHTA and CDR2 is FQGNSA in the germline V gene. The CDR3 contains 16 residues. V was cut by 0 bases and J by 7 bases, with 18 bases left in between. Assay used: immunoSEQ multiplex PCR; TCRdb lists only in-frame clones, some missing. The sample carries about 76,000 clones, roughly 80% recorded once. This specimen was peripheral blood, taken 28 days after the second dose of the MenACWY control vaccine. The V gene is TRBV7-2, the J gene TRBJ1-2, with D perhaps TRBD1 (5 bases). The receptor was isolated from an adult who received the MenACWY meningococcal vaccine as a control. The CDR3 DNA follows: TGTGCCAGCAGCTTAGCGCTGGGCAGGGATCATTTTGGCTACACCTTC. This sequence encodes CASSLALGRDHFGYTF.